The 2 T cell receptor beta chains below were found in one sample sequenced in a study of shared clonotypes between healthy human individuals. Sequenced by immunoSEQ multiplex PCR; TCRdb stores in-frame clones only, minus some. The data show some 980,000 clones, 60% to 85% seen once. Sequenced material: memory CD4+ T cells sorted from blood. Subset given: CD45RA-negative fraction. Receptors originate from a man aged 18 to 30 in good health.

The CDR3 region is CASSSGLADTDTQYF. The CDR3 nucleotides are TGTGCCAGCAGCTCGGGACTAGCGGATACAGATACGCAGTATTTT. This chain connects TRBV11-3 to TRBJ2-3, with 11 bases aligning to TRBD2. V lost 4 bases and J lost 3; bases outside the gene matches: 3. Germline CDR1 reads SGHNT; CDR2 reads YENEEA. The CDR3 extends over 15 amino acids.

The V gene is TRBV9, the J gene TRBJ2-1; D not resolved. Trimming pared 2 bases from V and 9 bases from J, leaving 12 bases between. Germline V gene sequence: CDR1 SGDLS, CDR2 YYNGEE. This CDR3 is 13 amino acids long. The CDR3 here is CASSVLSKGEQFF. CDR3 nucleotides: TGTGCCAGCAGCGTTCTCTCCAAGGGTGAGCAGTTCTTC.